This paragraph reports one T cell receptor beta chain. There are a few counts of this clonotype. Its antigen is not yet known. No much larger clone exists at a distance of one base, and base qualities are not known. The trim is 3 bases for V and 6 bases for J, with a gap of 19 bases between the germline ends. Counted from cysteine to phenylalanine, this CDR3 has 16 amino acids. This entry keeps only the CDR3 DNA: 48 bases, framed from base 1. Taken from the germline V gene (reference sequence), the CDR1 and CDR2 loops are PRHDT and FYEKMQ. This entry belongs to a study listed by TCRdb under 2016. Libraries were constructed by RT-PCR. For sequencing, an Illumina MiSeq was employed. TCRdb ran its own pipeline on the public reads, namely fastp trimming at Q25 and MiXCR clone calling, and kept in-frame beta chains. Merged by CDR3 protein, the rows form single entries marked with the most common genes and DNA. This sample lists approximately 720,000 distinct CDR3 sequences; approximately 15% were detected once. 3.6% of the sample is held by the ten biggest clonotypes.

The rearranged chain carries TRBV13 and TRBJ2-3; the D gene is perhaps TRBD2, on 10 matching bases. Sequenced material: memory CD4+ T cells from blood. This sequence originates from a female donor in good health, serving as a healthy control. The DNA sequence is as follows: TGTGCCAGCAGCTTGCGGACTAGCGGACAGGGGGATACGCAGTATTTT. Translation gives CASSLRTSGQGDTQYF.